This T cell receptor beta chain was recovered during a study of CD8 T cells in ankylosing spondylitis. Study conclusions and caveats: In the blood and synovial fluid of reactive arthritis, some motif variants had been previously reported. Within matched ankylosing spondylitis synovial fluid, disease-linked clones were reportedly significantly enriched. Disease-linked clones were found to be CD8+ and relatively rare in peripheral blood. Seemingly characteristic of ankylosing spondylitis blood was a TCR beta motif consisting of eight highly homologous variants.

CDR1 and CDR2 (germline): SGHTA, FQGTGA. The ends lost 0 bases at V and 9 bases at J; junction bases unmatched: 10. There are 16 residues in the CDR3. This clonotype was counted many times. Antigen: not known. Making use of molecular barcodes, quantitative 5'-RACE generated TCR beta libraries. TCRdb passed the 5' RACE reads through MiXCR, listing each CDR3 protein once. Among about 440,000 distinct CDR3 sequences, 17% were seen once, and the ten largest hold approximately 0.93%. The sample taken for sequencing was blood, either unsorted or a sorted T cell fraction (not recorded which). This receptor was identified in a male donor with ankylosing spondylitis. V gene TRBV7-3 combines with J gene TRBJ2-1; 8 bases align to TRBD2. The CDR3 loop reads CASSLTGPLAGPEQFF. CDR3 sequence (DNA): TGTGCCAGCAGCTTAACAGGTCCCTTAGCGGGACCTGAGCAGTTCTTC.